The entry below gives a single TCR beta chain sequence along with its context. Antigen: not known. This sample is drawn from a study of T cell responses to AZD1222 COVID-19 vaccine. Germline loops: CDR1 SNHLY, CDR2 FYNNEI. Between the trimmed V and J ends, which lost 6 bases and 0 bases, there was a span of 11 bases. CDR3 size: 15 residues. This table comes from immunoSEQ multiplex PCR, and its TCRdb copy is limited to in-frame clones, with some not included. The table has about 110,000 clones, roughly 88% seen once. Overall study results and limits: It was only a handful of AZD1222 recipients who were seropositive at baseline. Two AZD1222 administrations were followed by greater Spike-specific TCR breadth and depth.

The sequenced sample was peripheral blood, obtained 28 days after the second AZD1222 dose. J is TRBJ1-4 and V is TRBV2; D unresolved. This sequence originates from an adult who received the AZD1222 COVID-19 vaccine. The CDR3 region is CASSDRSTTNEKLFF. CDR3 nucleotides: TGTGCCAGCAGCGATAGGTCAACAACTAATGAAAAACTGTTTTTT.